The sequence of this T cell receptor beta chain was determined in a study of T cell clonality in common variable immunodeficiency. Study-wide results and limits: Compared with controls, CVID subjects had fewer shared TCRbeta clones. TCRbeta clonality was increased in CVID versus healthy controls.

This CDR3 comprises 12 residues. The V end was cut by 5 bases, the J end by 4 bases, with 8 bases between. The germline gives CDR1 SEHNR, CDR2 FQNEAQ (reference sequence). Sequencing input was equivalent genomic DNA from CVID and controls. The table came from immunoSEQ multiplex PCR; TCRdb's copy has only in-frame clones and leaves some out. This sample carries over 50,000 clones and no singletons, and roughly 3.4% goes to the top ten. A word on this clone: No antigen is known for it. The DNA ends 3 residues before the CDR3 does, and the rest of the CDR3 is filled in from the germline J gene.

This sequence was found in a person aged 18-70 years in good health. J is TRBJ1-2 and V is TRBV7-9, with D maybe TRBD1 (5 bases). The sample was peripheral blood mononuclear cells. This chain's CDR3 is CASSADSYGYTF. CDR3 bases read: TGTGCCAGCAGCGCCGACAGCTATGGC.